This T cell receptor beta chain was obtained from a study of blood T cell repertoires in COVID-19 (dated by TCRdb to 2018 to 2020). About the full investigation: Collaborator samples came from the United States, Italy and Spain and covered acute and convalescent phases of COVID-19. The sample metadata nearly always contained a de-identified subject ID, COVID-19 status, age in years and sex. The material from the prospective study consisted of cDNA or gDNA derived from T cells, B-cell-depleted T cells, or PBMCs. A freely available public database, intended as a resource for researchers studying the immune response to SARS-CoV-2, is where the repertoires were released. Samples came from the ongoing ImmuneRACE study (first 160 participants) plus 1,254 subjects from 6 global collaborators. Where HLA class I and class II types were available, the types were taken from metadata supplied by the sample provider, not from assay-based typing. Subjects who had been exposed to COVID-19, were actively infected with it, or had recovered from it provided the deeply sampled blood TCRbeta repertoires that made up the dataset.

TCRbeta CDR3 regions were amplified from genomic DNA by means of the immunoSEQ Assay, a bias-controlled multiplex PCR. In the paper's pipeline: The number of nucleated cells in each sample was estimated from the amplification of reference gene primers within the assay. To quantify the absolute abundance of each unique TCRbeta CDR3 rearrangement, sequence reads were collapsed and filtered. For each sample, productive Simpson clonality was calculated as the square root of Simpson's diversity index across productive rearrangements. TCRdb obtained this table from immuneACCESS and retained in-frame rearrangements with V and J assigned. These tables miss some clones; where compared with another copy, unresolved V genes account for less than half of the shortfall, and the remainder is unexplained. V and J calls and clone size are given by that table; D and trimming were obtained from the DNA. Across this sample there are some 99,000 clones, with 83% seen only once. Clones ranked in the top ten supply around a sixth of the sample.

Taken from the germline V gene, the CDR1 and CDR2 loops are SGHTA and FQGNSA. V gives up 5 bases and J gives up 8 bases, and the segment between their germline ends measures 18 bases. From the cysteine up to the phenylalanine, the CDR3 has a length of 15 residues. Only the CDR3 region is kept as DNA, spanning 45 bases read in frame from base 1. With respect to this clone: Its binding antigen is unknown. No clone much larger than this one lies a single base away; base qualities are absent.

Each collaborating institution followed its own protocols to collect whole blood in K2EDTA tubes. For TCRbeta analysis, collaborators shipped samples in one of three forms: frozen whole blood, isolated PBMCs, or DNA extracted from either of those sample types. Results the study describes overall, beyond this receptor: Clinical and demographic metadata were provided uncurated, with the amount varying by source and participant.

Sequencing was performed on peripheral blood. The TCR comes from a woman aged 60 to 75 with acute or convalescent COVID-19. The chain uses TRBV7-2 and TRBJ1-4, with TRBD1 as a weak D call on 6 bases. The DNA is as follows: TGTGCCAGCAGCCGCGACGGGGGGCGCGGGGAAAAACTGTTTTTT. This encodes CASSRDGGRGEKLFF.